This T cell receptor (beta chain) comes out of a study of T cell repertoires in cytomegalovirus infection (dated by TCRdb to the late 2010s). Regarding the study in general: Peptide stimulations targeted recently identified HLA-C-restricted CMV epitopes, whose presentation resists viral immunomodulation, together with well-studied HLA-B-restricted epitopes. Donor HLA type was relevant to the analysis, as public TCR beta signatures indicated carriage of CMV infection together with the matching HLA type. General findings and caveats noted by the study authors: The ex vivo response was dominated by HLA-C-restricted CMV-specific TCR beta clonotypes, which also provided the single most frequent clonotype in two of eight donors. In both this cohort and an independent roughly 330-donor cohort, the cumulative frequency of public TCR beta family members distinguished carriers of CMV infection plus the relevant HLA type.

The CDR3, cysteine through phenylalanine, is 14 amino acids long. Just CDR3 DNA is preserved here, 42 bases in frame from base 1. As encoded in the germline V gene (reference sequence), CDR1 is MNHEY while CDR2 is SMNVEV. Deletion took 3 bases off V and 5 bases off J, with a span of 10 bases between the germline ends. Instrument used: Illumina HiSeq 1500. TCRdb reprocessing: public reads trimmed at Q25 with fastp, clones called with MiXCR, in-frame beta chains kept. For every CDR3 protein sequence, its rows merge into one entry that carries the most common genes and DNA. Across this sample there are around 58,000 distinct CDR3 sequences, with 20% to 25% seen only once. The ten largest clones represent around 70% of the sample. The sample's treatment or condition label is to be understood as: in vitro stimulation with specific CMV peptide epitopes to enrich CMV-specific T cells. The table lists this clonotype with a few counts. Its antigen has not been determined. Base qualities are not provided; no much larger clone lies one nucleotide away.

Here the chain combines TRBV27 and TRBJ2-2, with a tentative D gene TRBD2 over 5 matching bases. The specimen comprised CD8+ T cells from cultured PBMCs, sampled from culture after CMV antigen stimulation. This TCR was sampled from a human donor in good health (CMV status not recorded). Some clones in this sample may be carry-over from other donors' samples. The CDR3 region reads CASSFGRATGELFF. The nucleotides read TGTGCCAGCAGTTTTGGGCGGGCGACCGGGGAGCTGTTTTTT.